One TCR beta chain is described in this entry. This sample stems from a study of blood T cell repertoires in COVID-19. Study-wide background: Italy, Spain and the United States were the sources of the convalescent and acute COVID-19 samples. PBMCs, B-cell-depleted T cells, or T cells provided the cDNA or gDNA that made up the material.

The CDR3 has 15 residues. Germline V gives CDR1 GTSNPN, CDR2 SVGIG (reference sequence). Between the trimmed V and J ends, which lost 5 bases and 0 bases, there was a span of 14 bases. In the study's own analysis: Reference gene primer amplification in the assay estimated nucleated cell counts. Data came from immunoSEQ multiplex PCR; TCRdb stores just in-frame clones and leaves some out. From that table come the V and J calls and clone size; the DNA was used to work out D and trimming. The sample has around 400,000 clones; approximately 88% are singletons. This rearrangement joins TRBV30 to TRBJ2-4; a possible D gene is TRBD1 (5 bases). The sequence derives from a man aged 35 to 55 with acute or convalescent COVID-19. What was sequenced was peripheral blood. CDR3 protein: CAWAPLRVAKNIQYF. As DNA, the CDR3 is TGTGCCTGGGCCCCTCTCAGGGTAGCCAAAAACATTCAGTACTTC.